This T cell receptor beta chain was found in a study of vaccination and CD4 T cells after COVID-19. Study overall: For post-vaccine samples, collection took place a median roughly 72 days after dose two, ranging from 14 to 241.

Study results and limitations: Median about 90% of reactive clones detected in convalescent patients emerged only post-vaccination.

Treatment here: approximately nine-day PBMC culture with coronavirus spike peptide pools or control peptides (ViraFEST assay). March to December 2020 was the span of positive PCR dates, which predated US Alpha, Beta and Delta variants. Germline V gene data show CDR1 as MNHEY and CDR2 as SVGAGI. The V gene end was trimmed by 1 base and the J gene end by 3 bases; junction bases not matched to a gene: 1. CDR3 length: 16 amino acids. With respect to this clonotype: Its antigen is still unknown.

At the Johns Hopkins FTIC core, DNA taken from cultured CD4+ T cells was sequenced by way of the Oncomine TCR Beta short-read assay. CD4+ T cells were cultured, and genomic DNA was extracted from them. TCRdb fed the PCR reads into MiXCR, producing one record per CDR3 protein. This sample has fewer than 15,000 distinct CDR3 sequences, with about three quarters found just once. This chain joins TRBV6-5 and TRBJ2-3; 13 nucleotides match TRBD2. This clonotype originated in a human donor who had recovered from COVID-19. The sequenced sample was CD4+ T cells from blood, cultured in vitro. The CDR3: CASSYWTSGGTDTQYF. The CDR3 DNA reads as TGTGCCAGCAGTTACTGGACTAGCGGGGGAACAGATACGCAGTATTTT.